These T cell receptor beta chains were read from a single sample in a study of monozygotic twins with inflammatory bowel disease. TCRdb reprocessed the 5' RACE reads; each CDR3 protein has one entry and no DNA is given. The repertoire table contains about 210,000 distinct CDR3 sequences. The source material was blood. All receptors come from a human donor with ulcerative colitis or Crohn's disease, or a healthy co-twin of an affected twin (not recorded which). CDR3s include the opening cysteine and the closing phenylalanine or tryptophan. Each record gives: J gene, V gene, CDR3 protein.

TRBJ1-2 | TRBV12-3/TRBV12-4 | CASSPGRAHGYTF
TRBJ1-5 | TRBV12-3/TRBV12-4 | CASSSRRNQPQHF
TRBJ1-3 | TRBV20-1 | CSARGRVSGNTIYF
TRBJ2-3 | TRBV20-1 | CSASDSLDTQYF
TRBJ1-1 | TRBV6-2/TRBV6-3 | CASRRDGWTEAFF
TRBJ2-1 | TRBV5-5 | CASSLTGTRSYNEQFF
TRBJ2-7 | TRBV29-1 | CSAKTSGIGSEQYF
TRBJ2-7 | TRBV16 | CASSQGGQGFYEQYF
TRBJ2-1 | TRBV5-1 | CASSLAASGPYNEQFF
TRBJ1-4 | TRBV5-1 | CASRQGAPREKLFF
TRBJ2-5 | TRBV12-3/TRBV12-4 | CASSSDQETQYF
TRBJ1-1 | TRBV9 | CASSLRQLNTEAFF